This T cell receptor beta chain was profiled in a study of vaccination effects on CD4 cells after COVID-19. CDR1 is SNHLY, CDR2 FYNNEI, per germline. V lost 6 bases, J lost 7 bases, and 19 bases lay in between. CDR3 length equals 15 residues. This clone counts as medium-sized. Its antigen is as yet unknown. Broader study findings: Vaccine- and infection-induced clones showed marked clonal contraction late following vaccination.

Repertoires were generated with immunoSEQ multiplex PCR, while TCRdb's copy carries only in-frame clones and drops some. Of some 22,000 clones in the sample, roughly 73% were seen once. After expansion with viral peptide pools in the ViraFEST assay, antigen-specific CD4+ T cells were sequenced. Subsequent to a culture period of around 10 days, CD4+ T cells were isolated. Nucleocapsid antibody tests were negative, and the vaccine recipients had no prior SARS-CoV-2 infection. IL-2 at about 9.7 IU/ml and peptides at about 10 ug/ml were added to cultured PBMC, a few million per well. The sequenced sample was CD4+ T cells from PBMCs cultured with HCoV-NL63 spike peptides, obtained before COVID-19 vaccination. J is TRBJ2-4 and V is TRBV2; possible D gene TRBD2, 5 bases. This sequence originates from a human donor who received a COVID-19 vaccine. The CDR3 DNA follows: TGTGCCAGCAGCCGGACTGCCCCTCCAAATAACATTCAGTACTTC. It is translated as CASSRTAPPNNIQYF.